This T cell receptor (beta chain) was obtained from a study of CDR3 diversity in severe acne (dated by TCRdb to the late 2010s). From cysteine to phenylalanine, the CDR3 is 16 amino acids long. Here the CDR3 DNA is all that survives: 48 bases in frame from base 1. Trimming at the junction amounts to 0 bases on V and 4 bases on J, and the germline ends lie 13 bases apart. CDR1 is given as SGDLS and CDR2 as YYNGEE, both from the germline V gene. Library prep was done by PCR. The data were produced on an Illumina HiSeq 2000. TCRdb reprocessing: public reads trimmed at Q25 with fastp, clones called with MiXCR, in-frame beta chains kept. Identical CDR3 proteins give one entry, which carries the most common genes and DNA. The sample has under 100,000 distinct CDR3 sequences on record, over 45% of them singletons. The ten largest clones capture roughly 9.1% of the sample. Comment on this clonotype: The clone's antigen remains unknown. No qualities accompany the bases; no much larger clone lies one base away.

The chain couples TRBV9 to TRBJ2-2; the D gene is possibly TRBD1 or TRBD2, with 5 bases matching each. This TCR came from a male donor in good health, serving as a control. The specimen sequenced was blood. This receptor has the CDR3 CASSVGGTEGTGELFF. The sequence in DNA is TGTGCCAGCAGCGTAGGTGGGACCGAGGGCACCGGGGAGCTGTTTTTT.